This entry features one T cell receptor (beta chain) sequence. No cognate antigen has been identified for it. Base qualities are not recorded, but no much larger clone differs from it by a single base. Including cysteine and phenylalanine, the CDR3 has 13 amino acids. This entry keeps only the CDR3 DNA: 39 bases, framed from base 1. The V end loses 0 bases and the J end loses 2 bases, and a stretch of 4 bases separates them. Via the germline V gene, CDR1 is SGHDT and CDR2 YYEEEE. The protocol used for the library was RT-PCR. These reads were obtained on an Illumina HiSeq 2500. TCRdb reprocessing: public reads trimmed at Q25 with fastp, clones called with MiXCR, in-frame beta chains kept. CDR3 protein sequences are deduplicated, and each keeps its most common genes and DNA. The table for this sample lists 710,000 or so distinct CDR3 sequences; about 15% of them were counted only once. Together, the top ten hold 11% of the sample.

This entry is derived from a study of response to subunit inactivated influenza vaccine (dated by TCRdb to 2016 to 2019). For the wider study: The study used deep quantitative T cell receptor repertoire profiling to track responses to a trivalent subunit inactivated influenza vaccine. Summary of the overall study and its limitations: The authors proposed that each seasonal influenza vaccination may bring in only a limited number of new T cells.

This receptor was taken from a man in his fifties who received an inactivated influenza vaccine. Donor details come from another sample of the same person, matched by shared clones. The rearrangement joined TRBV5-6 to TRBJ2-3; the D gene cannot be resolved reliably. The specimen comprised PBMCs from blood, sampled approximately 13 days after vaccination. The DNA sequence follows: TGTGCCAGCAGCTTGGATAACACAGATACGCAGTATTTT. Its product reads: CASSLDNTDTQYF.